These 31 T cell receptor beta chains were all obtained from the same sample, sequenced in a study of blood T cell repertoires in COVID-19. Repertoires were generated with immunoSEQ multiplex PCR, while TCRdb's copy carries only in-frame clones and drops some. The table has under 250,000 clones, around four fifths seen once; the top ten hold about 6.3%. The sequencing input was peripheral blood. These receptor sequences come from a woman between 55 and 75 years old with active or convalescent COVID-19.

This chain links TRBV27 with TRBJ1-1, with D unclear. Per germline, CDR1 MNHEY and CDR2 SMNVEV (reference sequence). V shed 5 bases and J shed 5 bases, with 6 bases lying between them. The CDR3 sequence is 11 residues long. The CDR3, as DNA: TGTGCCAGCAGTGCGGGGACTGAAGCTTTCTTT. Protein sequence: CASSAGTEAFF.

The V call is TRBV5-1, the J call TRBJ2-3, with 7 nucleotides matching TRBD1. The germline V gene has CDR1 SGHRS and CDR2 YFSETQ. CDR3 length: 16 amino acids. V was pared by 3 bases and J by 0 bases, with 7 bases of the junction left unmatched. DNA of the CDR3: TGCGCCAGCAGCTCAGAGACAGGGCTTAGCACAGATACGCAGTATTTT. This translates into CASSSETGLSTDTQYF. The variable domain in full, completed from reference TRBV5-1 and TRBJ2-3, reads KAGVTQTPRYLIKTRGQQVTLSCSPISGHRSVSWYQQTPGQGLQFLFEYFSETQRNKGNFPGRFSGRQFSNSRSEMNVSTLELGDSALYLCASSSETGLSTDTQYFGPGTRLTVL.

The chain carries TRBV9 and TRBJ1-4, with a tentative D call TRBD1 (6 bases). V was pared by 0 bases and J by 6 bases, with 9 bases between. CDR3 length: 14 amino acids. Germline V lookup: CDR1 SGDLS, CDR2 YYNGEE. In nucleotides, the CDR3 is TGTGCCAGCAGCGTAGGGGGGCAGGATGAAAAACTGTTTTTT. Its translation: CASSVGGQDEKLFF.

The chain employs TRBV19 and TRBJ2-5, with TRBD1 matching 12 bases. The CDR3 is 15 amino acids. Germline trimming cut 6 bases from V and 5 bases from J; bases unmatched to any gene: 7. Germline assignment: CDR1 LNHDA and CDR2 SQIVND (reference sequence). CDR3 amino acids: CASRHGTGGSETQYF. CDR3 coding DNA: TGTGCCAGTAGACACGGGACAGGGGGCTCGGAGACCCAGTACTTC.

The DNA for the CDR3 is TGTGCCAGCAGCAAAGCGCGAATGAACACTGAAGCTTTCTTT. Translated: CASSKARMNTEAFF. The rearrangement joins TRBV21-1 to TRBJ1-1. TRBV21-1 is reported as a pseudogene. The CDR3 is 14 residues long.

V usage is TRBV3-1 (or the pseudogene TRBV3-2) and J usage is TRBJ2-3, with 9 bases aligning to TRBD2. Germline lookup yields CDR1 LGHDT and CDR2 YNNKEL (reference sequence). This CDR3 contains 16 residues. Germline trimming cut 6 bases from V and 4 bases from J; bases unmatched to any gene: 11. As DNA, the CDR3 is TGTGCCAGCAGTCAGATTAGCGGGGGAGAGGCAGATACGCAGTATTTT. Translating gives CASSQISGGEADTQYF.

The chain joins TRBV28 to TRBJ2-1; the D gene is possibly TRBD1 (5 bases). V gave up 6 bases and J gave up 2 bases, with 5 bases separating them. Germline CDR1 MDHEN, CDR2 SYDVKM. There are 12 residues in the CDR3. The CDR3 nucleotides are TGTGCCAGCAGGGACACCTACAATGAGCAGTTCTTC. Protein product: CASRDTYNEQFF.

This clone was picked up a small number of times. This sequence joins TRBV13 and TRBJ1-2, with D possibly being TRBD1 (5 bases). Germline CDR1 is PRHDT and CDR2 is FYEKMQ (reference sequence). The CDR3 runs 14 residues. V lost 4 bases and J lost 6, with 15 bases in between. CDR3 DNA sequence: TGTGCCAGCAGCTCCCCGACAGCGGGGAATGGCTACACCTTC. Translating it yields CASSSPTAGNGYTF.

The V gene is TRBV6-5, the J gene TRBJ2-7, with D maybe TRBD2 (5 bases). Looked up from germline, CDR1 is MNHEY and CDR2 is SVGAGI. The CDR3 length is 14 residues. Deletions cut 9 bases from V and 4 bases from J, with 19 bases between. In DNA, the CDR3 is TGTGCCAGTAGAAGCGGAGGTGTTGAGTACGAGCAGTACTTC. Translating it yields CASRSGGVEYEQYF.

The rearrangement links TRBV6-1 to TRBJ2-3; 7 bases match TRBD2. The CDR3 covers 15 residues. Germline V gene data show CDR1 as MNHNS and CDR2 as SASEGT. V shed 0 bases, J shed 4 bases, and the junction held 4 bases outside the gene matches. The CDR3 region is CASSEASGGPDTQYF. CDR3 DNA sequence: TGTGCCAGCAGTGAAGCGTCGGGGGGACCAGATACGCAGTATTTT.

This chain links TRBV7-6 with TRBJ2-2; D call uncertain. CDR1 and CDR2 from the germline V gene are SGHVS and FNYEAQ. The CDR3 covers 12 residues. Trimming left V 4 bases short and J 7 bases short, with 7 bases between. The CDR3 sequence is CASSSPSGELFF. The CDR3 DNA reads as TGTGCCAGCAGCTCTCCCAGCGGGGAGCTGTTTTTT.

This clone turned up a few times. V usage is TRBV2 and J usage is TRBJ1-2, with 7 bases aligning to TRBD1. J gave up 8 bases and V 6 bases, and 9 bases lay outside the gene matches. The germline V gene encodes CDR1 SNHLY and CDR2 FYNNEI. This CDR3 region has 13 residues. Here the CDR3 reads CASRVGQVRGYTF. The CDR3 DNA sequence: TGTGCCAGCAGAGTCGGACAGGTCCGGGGCTACACCTTC.

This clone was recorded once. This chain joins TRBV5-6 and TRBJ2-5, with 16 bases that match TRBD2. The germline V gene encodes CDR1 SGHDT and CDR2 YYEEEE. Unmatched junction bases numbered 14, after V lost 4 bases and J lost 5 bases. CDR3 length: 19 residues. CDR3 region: CASSPQTGTSGGARETQYF. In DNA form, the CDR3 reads TGTGCCAGCAGCCCCCAGACCGGGACTAGCGGGGGGGCTCGGGAGACCCAGTACTTC.

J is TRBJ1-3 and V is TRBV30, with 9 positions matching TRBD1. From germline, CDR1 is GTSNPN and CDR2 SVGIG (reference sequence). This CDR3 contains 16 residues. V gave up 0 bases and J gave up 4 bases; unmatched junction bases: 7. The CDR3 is CAWSVIQGAVGNTIYF. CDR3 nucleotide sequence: TGTGCCTGGAGTGTAATACAGGGGGCAGTGGGAAACACCATATATTTT.

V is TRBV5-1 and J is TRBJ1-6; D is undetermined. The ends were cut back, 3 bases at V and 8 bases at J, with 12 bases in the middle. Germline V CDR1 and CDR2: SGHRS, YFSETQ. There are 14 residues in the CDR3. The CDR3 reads CASSSFGGHSPLHF. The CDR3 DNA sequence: TGCGCCAGCAGCTCCTTTGGAGGACATTCACCCCTCCACTTT. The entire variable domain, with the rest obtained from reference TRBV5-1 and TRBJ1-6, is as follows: KAGVTQTPRYLIKTRGQQVTLSCSPISGHRSVSWYQQTPGQGLQFLFEYFSETQRNKGNFPGRFSGRQFSNSRSEMNVSTLELGDSALYLCASSSFGGHSPLHFGNGTRLTVT.

The CDR3 region has the DNA TGTGCCAGCCCCCCTGAGGGGGTGGCCTACGAGCAGTACGTC. Translating gives CASPPEGVAYEQYV. V usage is TRBV6-5 and J usage is TRBJ2-7; weak D call: TRBD1 (6 bases). Germline loops: CDR1 MNHEY, CDR2 SVGAGI. V lost 8 bases to trimming and J lost 2 bases, with 16 bases between them. The CDR3 is 14 residues long.

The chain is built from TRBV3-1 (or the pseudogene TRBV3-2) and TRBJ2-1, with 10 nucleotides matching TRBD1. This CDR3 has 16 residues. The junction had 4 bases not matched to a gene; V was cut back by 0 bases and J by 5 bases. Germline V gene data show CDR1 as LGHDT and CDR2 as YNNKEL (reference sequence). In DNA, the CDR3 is TGTGCCAGCAGCCAAGACCCGGGACAGGGGAACAATGAGCAGTTCTTC. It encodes CASSQDPGQGNNEQFF.

The CDR3 DNA follows: TGTGCCAGCCTTGAGAGCCCCGGGGAGCTGTTTTTT. Translated: CASLESPGELFF. The rearrangement links TRBV6-5 to TRBJ2-2; D is unclear. Germline lookup yields CDR1 MNHEY and CDR2 SVGAGI. The V end was cut by 8 bases, the J end by 6 bases, with 10 bases between. This CDR3 spans 12 amino acids.

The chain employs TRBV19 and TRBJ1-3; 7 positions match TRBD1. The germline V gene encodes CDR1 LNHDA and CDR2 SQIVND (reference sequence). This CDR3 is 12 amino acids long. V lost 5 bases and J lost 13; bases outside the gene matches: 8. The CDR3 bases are TGTGCCAGTAGTGTACAGGGGACGTCAATATATTTT. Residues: CASSVQGTSIYF.

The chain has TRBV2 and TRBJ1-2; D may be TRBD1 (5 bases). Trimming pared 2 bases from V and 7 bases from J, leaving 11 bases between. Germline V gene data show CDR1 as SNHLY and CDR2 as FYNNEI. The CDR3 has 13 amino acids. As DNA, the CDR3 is TGTGCCAGCAGTGAAACCCGGGGGTCTGGCTACACCTTC. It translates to CASSETRGSGYTF.

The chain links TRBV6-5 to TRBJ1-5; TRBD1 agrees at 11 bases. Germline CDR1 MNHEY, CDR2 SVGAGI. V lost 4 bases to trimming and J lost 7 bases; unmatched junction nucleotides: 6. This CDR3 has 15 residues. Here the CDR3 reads CASSSRRTGGQPQHF. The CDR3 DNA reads TGTGCCAGCAGTTCACGGAGGACAGGGGGCCAGCCCCAGCATTTT.

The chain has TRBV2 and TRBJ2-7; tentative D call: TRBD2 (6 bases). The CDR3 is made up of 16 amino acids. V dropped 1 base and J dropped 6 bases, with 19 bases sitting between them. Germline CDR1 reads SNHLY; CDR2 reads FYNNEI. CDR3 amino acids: CASSEGGGLVGTEQYV. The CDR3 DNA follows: TGTGCCAGCAGTGAAGGTGGAGGGTTGGTAGGGACCGAGCAGTACGTC.

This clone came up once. CDR3 protein: CASSLGGDLAQHF. The CDR3 region has the DNA TGTGCCAGCAGCTTAGGGGGAGATTTGGCCCAGCATTTT. The chain recombines TRBV11-2 with TRBJ1-5; D call uncertain. Germline assignment: CDR1 SGHAT and CDR2 FQNNGV. V gave up 1 base and J gave up 11 bases, with 12 bases separating them. The CDR3 runs to 13 residues. The entire variable domain, with the rest obtained from reference TRBV11-2 and TRBJ1-5, is as follows: EAGVAQSPRYKIIEKRQSVAFWCNPISGHATLYWYQQILGQGPKLLIQFQNNGVVDDSQLPKDRFSAERLKGVDSTLKIQPAKLEDSAVYLCASSLGGDLAQHFGDGTRLSIL.

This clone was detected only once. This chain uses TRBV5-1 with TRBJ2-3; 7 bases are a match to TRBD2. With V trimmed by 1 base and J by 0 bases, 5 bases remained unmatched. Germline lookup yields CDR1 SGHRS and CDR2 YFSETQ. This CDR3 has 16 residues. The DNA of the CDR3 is TGCGCCAGCAGCTTGCGAGTCGGGGGGAGCACAGATACGCAGTATTTT. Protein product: CASSLRVGGSTDTQYF. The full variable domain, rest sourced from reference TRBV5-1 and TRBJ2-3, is KAGVTQTPRYLIKTRGQQVTLSCSPISGHRSVSWYQQTPGQGLQFLFEYFSETQRNKGNFPGRFSGRQFSNSRSEMNVSTLELGDSALYLCASSLRVGGSTDTQYFGPGTRLTVL.

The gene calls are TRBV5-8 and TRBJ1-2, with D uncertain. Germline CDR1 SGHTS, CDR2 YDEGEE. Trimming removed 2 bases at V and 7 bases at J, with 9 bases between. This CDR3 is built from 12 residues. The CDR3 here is CASSFRVSGYTF. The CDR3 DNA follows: TGTGCCAGCAGCTTTCGGGTCTCTGGCTACACCTTC.

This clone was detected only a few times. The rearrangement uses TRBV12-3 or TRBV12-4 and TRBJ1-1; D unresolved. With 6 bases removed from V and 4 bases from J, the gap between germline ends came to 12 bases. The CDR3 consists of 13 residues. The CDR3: CASSEVAATEAFF. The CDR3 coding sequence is TGTGCCAGCAGCGAAGTGGCGGCCACTGAAGCTTTCTTT.

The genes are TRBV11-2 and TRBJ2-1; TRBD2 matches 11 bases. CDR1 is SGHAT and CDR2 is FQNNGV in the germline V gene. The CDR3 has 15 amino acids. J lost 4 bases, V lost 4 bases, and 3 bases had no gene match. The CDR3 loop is CASSSTSGIYNEQFF. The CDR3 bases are TGTGCCAGCAGCTCGACTAGCGGGATTTACAATGAGCAGTTCTTC.

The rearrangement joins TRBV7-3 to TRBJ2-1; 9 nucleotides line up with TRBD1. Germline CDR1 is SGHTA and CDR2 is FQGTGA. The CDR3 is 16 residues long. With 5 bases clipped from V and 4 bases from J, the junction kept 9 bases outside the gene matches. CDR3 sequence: CASSRHGTGIYNEQFF. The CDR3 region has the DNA TGTGCCAGCAGCCGTCACGGGACAGGGATATACAATGAGCAGTTCTTC.

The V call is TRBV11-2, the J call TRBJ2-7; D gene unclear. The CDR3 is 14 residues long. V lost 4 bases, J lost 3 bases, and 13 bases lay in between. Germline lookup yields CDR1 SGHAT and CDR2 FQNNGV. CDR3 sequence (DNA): TGTGCCAGCAGCTCTAGGCACTCCTACTACGAGCAGTACTTC. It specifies CASSSRHSYYEQYF.

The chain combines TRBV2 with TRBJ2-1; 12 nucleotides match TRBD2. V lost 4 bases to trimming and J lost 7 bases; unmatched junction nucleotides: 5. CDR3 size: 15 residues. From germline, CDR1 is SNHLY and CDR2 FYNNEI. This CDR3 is CASSASGRAENEQFF. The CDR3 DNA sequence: TGTGCCAGCAGTGCTAGCGGGAGGGCCGAAAATGAGCAGTTCTTC.

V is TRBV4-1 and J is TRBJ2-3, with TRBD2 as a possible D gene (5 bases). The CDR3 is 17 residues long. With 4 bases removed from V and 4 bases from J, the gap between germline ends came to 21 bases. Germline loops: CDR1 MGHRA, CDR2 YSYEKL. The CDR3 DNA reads TGCGCCAGCAGCCCGACGAGAAGCCTAGACGGGGCAGATACGCAGTATTTT. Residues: CASSPTRSLDGADTQYF.